This T cell receptor beta chain was sequenced during a study of T-cell memory formation after mild COVID-19. Across the whole study: TCR clustering was largely donor specific. General observations from the study: Within pre-infection memory, some responding clones were found, suggesting cross-reactive memory joined.

The germline V gene has CDR1 SGHTA and CDR2 FQGNSA. CDR3 length: 15 amino acids. Trimming at V came to 4 bases and at J to 9 bases, leaving 8 bases not matched to a gene. This clonotype was observed a handful of times. The antigen remains undetermined. TCRdb independently ran MiXCR on the 5' RACE reads; one entry per CDR3 protein. The sample holds roughly 100,000 distinct CDR3 sequences, approximately 15% seen once. The V gene is TRBV7-2, the J gene TRBJ2-1; 11 bases line up with TRBD2. The clonotype comes from an adult woman who had mild COVID-19 (a few samples of this study predate the infection). Cell type and time point are not known. Sequencing was carried out using PBMCs or a T cell subset sorted from them (not recorded which). The CDR3 coding sequence is TGTGCCAGCAGCTCCGATAGCGGGGGGGCAGCTGAGCAGTTCTTC. Its protein product is CASSSDSGGAAEQFF.